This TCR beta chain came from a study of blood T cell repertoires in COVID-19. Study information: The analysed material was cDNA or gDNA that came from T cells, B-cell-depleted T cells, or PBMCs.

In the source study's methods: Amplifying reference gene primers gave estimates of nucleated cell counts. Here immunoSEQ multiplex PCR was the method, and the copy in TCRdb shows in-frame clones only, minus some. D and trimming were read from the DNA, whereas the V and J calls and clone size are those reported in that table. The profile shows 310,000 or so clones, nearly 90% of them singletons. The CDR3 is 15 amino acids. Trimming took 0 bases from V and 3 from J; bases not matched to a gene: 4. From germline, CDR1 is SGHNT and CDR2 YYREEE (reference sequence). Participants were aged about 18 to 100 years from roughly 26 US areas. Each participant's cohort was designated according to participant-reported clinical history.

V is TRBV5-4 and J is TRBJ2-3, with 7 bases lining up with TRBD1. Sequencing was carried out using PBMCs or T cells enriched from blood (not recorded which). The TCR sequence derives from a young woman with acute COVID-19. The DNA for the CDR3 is TGTGCCAGCAGCTTGGTAGGGACAGTGACAGATACGCAGTATTTT. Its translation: CASSLVGTVTDTQYF.